Shown below are 18 T cell receptor beta chains from a single sample sequenced in a study of shared clonotypes between healthy human individuals. Measured with immunoSEQ multiplex PCR; TCRdb has only the in-frame clones, and not every one. The sample has approximately 330,000 clones; roughly 70% are singletons. Sequenced sample: memory CD4+ T cells sorted from blood. As for subset: CD45RA-negative fraction. The source of these receptors is a man aged 25 to 45 in good health.

About this clone itself: This specimen includes other DNA sequences encoding the same CDR3. The gene calls are TRBV9 and TRBJ2-2; no definite D call. CDR1 is SGDLS, CDR2 YYNGEE, per germline. CDR3 length: 16 residues. V lost 0 bases and J 0 bases, leaving 9 bases between the germline ends. The CDR3 loop is CASSVDGRPNTGELFF. CDR3 nucleotide sequence: TGTGCCAGCAGCGTAGACGGAAGACCGAACACCGGGGAGCTGTTTTTT.

This clone was seen many times. The chain is built from TRBV9 and TRBJ2-1, with D maybe TRBD2 (5 bases). This CDR3 is 15 amino acids long. Trimming removed 6 bases at V and 4 bases at J, with 17 bases between. From germline, CDR1 is SGDLS and CDR2 YYNGEE. CDR3 in DNA: TGTGCCAGCACCTCCGAGGGCGGCCGATACAATGAGCAGTTCTTC. Amino acids: CASTSEGGRYNEQFF.

The gene calls are TRBV10-1 and TRBJ2-5; possible D gene TRBD1, 6 bases. The germline V and J ends were trimmed by 6 bases and 4 bases, with 12 bases remaining between them. CDR3 length: 13 residues. The germline CDR1 and CDR2 sequences are WNHNN and SYGVQD (reference sequence). This chain's CDR3 is CASSRDTIETQYF. Here the CDR3 DNA reads TGCGCCAGCAGCCGGGACACTATAGAGACCCAGTACTTC.

The V call is TRBV7-4, the J call TRBJ2-1; D unresolved. The ends were cut back, 2 bases at V and 15 bases at J, with 5 bases in the middle. Germline V lookup: CDR1 SGHVT, CDR2 SQSDAQ. This CDR3 comprises 9 residues. This chain's CDR3 is CASSLIVFF. CDR3 nucleotides: TGTGCCAGCAGCTTAATAGTGTTCTTC.

This chain connects TRBV6-5 to TRBJ2-3; no clear D. CDR3 length: 14 amino acids. The germline V and J ends were trimmed by 2 bases and 6 bases, with 12 bases remaining between them. Germline CDR1 is MNHEY and CDR2 is SVGAGI. The CDR3 bases are TGTGCCAGCAGTTACACCGACGGTCGGGATACGCAGTATTTT. Translating it yields CASSYTDGRDTQYF.

V is TRBV29-1 and J is TRBJ2-1; 10 bases map to TRBD2. The V segment lost 7 bases and the J segment 4 bases; nucleotides outside the gene matches: 10. The CDR3 covers 15 residues. CDR1 and CDR2 (germline): SQVTM, ANQGSEA. The CDR3 reads CSAKQTSGTYNEQFF. CDR3 coding DNA: TGCAGCGCCAAGCAAACTAGCGGGACTTACAATGAGCAGTTCTTC.

V and J are TRBV11-2 and TRBJ2-1; D may be TRBD2 (5 bases). The CDR3 runs 14 residues. Trimming left V 5 bases short and J 4 bases short, with 12 bases between. Germline-derived CDR1 and CDR2 are SGHAT and FQNNGV. The CDR3 sequence is CASSAEGLYNEQFF. In nucleotides, the CDR3 is TGTGCCAGCAGCGCTGAGGGCCTTTACAATGAGCAGTTCTTC.

V usage is TRBV7-9 and J usage is TRBJ2-3, with D unresolved. V lost 7 bases, J lost 0 bases, and 14 bases lay in between. The length of the CDR3 is 15 residues. CDR1 is SEHNR and CDR2 is FQNEAQ in the germline V gene (reference sequence). The CDR3 spells CASTDPLFSTDTQYF. CDR3 coding DNA: TGTGCCAGCACGGACCCGCTTTTTAGCACAGATACGCAGTATTTT.

J is TRBJ2-1 and V is TRBV18; TRBD2 agrees at 7 bases. The ends lost 6 bases at V and 2 bases at J; junction bases unmatched: 4. The CDR3 contains 14 residues. Germline assignment: CDR1 KGHSH and CDR2 LQKENI. CDR3 sequence (DNA): TGTGCCAGCTCCACTAGCGAACCCTACAATGAGCAGTTCTTC. This gives the protein CASSTSEPYNEQFF.

On this clone itself: Within the sample, other DNA sequences also encode this same CDR3. The J gene is TRBJ2-7, the V gene TRBV6-5; D possibly uses TRBD1 or TRBD2 (5 bases each). Germline CDR1 MNHEY, CDR2 SVGAGI. CDR3 length equals 14 residues. Trimming removed 5 bases from V and 3 bases from J, with 14 bases in between. CDR3 sequence: CASSPGTAGYEQYF. The CDR3 bases are TGTGCCAGCAGTCCCGGGACCGCAGGCTACGAGCAGTACTTC.

The rearrangement uses TRBV11-3 and TRBJ2-2; no clear D. Trimming stripped 5 bases from V and 6 bases from J, with 16 bases between. Germline values: CDR1 SGHNT, CDR2 YENEEA. The CDR3 extends over 15 amino acids. The CDR3 bases are TGTGCCAGCAGCCCCCCCATCGATCTAGCCGGGGAGCTGTTTTTT. Its protein is CASSPPIDLAGELFF.

This clone was detected only once. The V gene is TRBV6-4, the J gene TRBJ2-1, with a possible D match to TRBD1 (5 bases). The CDR3 is 13 residues long. Germline V gene lookup returns CDR1 MRHNA and CDR2 SNTAGT. Trimming took off 6 bases at V and 12 bases at J, with 18 bases between the two ends. CDR3 residues: CASSADTSARQFF. DNA of the CDR3: TGTGCCAGCAGCGCGGACACCTCGGCACGGCAGTTCTTC.

V is TRBV28 and J is TRBJ2-7, with TRBD2 matching 10 bases. The CDR3 spans 15 residues. The germline gives CDR1 MDHEN, CDR2 SYDVKM. Germline trimming cut 3 bases from V and 6 bases from J; bases unmatched to any gene: 8. DNA of the CDR3: TGTGCCAGCAGTTTGGCGGGACTAGCGTCTTCCGAGCAGTACTTC. This encodes CASSLAGLASSEQYF.

The rearrangement uses TRBV7-2 and TRBJ2-7, with D hard to call. V lost 3 bases, J lost 7 bases, and 13 bases lay in between. The CDR3 contains 13 residues. Germline-derived CDR1 and CDR2 are SGHTA and FQGNSA. The CDR3 DNA reads TGTGCCAGCAGCTTCGGCCTACGGGTGGAGCAGTACTTC. The encoded protein is CASSFGLRVEQYF.

The V call is TRBV2, the J call TRBJ2-5; 10 bases map to TRBD1. The CDR3 is 18 amino acids. Trimming cost V 6 bases and J 5 bases; bases outside gene matches: 18. The germline CDR1 and CDR2 sequences are SNHLY and FYNNEI. The CDR3 DNA is TGTGCCAGCAGATTTAAGGTTAGGCCTACGGGACAGGGGGAGACCCAGTACTTC. Its translation: CASRFKVRPTGQGETQYF. Full variable domain (missing parts from reference TRBV2 and TRBJ2-5): EPEVTQTPSHQVTQMGQEVILRCVPISNHLYFYWYRQILGQKVEFLVSFYNNEISEKSEIFDDQFSVERPDGSNFTLKIRSTKLEDSAMYFCASRFKVRPTGQGETQYFGPGTRLLVL.

This chain uses TRBV7-8 with TRBJ1-3; the match to TRBD1 covers 7 bases. Germline CDR1 and CDR2: SGHVS and FQNEAQ. V trimming: 5 bases; J trimming: 1 base; junction bases outside the gene matches: 2. This CDR3 spans 14 amino acids. As DNA, the CDR3 is TGTGCCAGCAGCCACAGGGGATCTGGAAACACCATATATTTT. Encoded protein: CASSHRGSGNTIYF. Complete variable domain (other parts from reference TRBV7-8 and TRBJ1-3): GAGVSQSPRYKVAKRGQDVALRCDPISGHVSLFWYQQALGQGPEFLTYFQNEAQLDKSGLPSDRFFAERPEGSVSTLKIQRTQQEDSAVYLCASSHRGSGNTIYFGEGSWLTVV.

The J gene is TRBJ2-7, the V gene TRBV28, with TRBD2 identical over 7 bases. Germline trimming cut 5 bases from V and 4 bases from J; bases unmatched to any gene: 8. Germline V gene sequence: CDR1 MDHEN, CDR2 SYDVKM. This CDR3 contains 14 residues. CDR3 nucleotides: TGTGCCAGCAGTCCCCTCGGCGGGGGTTACGAGCAGTACTTC. Its translation: CASSPLGGGYEQYF.

In DNA, the CDR3 is TGCAGCGTTCTCCGGAGCCTGGACAGGGATGGCTACACCTTC. It specifies CSVLRSLDRDGYTF. The chain combines TRBV29-1 with TRBJ1-2; 8 bases line up with TRBD1. The CDR3 has 14 residues. CDR1 and CDR2 (germline): SQVTM, ANQGSEA. V trimming: 5 bases; J trimming: 6 bases; junction bases outside the gene matches: 11.